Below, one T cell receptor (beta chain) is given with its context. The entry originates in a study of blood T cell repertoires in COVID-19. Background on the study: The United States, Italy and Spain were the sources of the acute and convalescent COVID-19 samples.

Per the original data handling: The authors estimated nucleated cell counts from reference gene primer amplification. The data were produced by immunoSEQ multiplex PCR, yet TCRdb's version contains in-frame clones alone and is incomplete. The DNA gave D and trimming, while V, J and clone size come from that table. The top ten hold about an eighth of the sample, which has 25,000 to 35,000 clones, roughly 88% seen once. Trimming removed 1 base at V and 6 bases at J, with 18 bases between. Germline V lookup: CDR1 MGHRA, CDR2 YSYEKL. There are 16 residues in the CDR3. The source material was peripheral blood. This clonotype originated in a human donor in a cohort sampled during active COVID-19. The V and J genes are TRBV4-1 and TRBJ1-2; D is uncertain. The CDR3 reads CASSQGWESGRDGYTF. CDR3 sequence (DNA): TGCGCCAGCAGCCAAGGGTGGGAAAGCGGGCGCGATGGCTACACCTTC.